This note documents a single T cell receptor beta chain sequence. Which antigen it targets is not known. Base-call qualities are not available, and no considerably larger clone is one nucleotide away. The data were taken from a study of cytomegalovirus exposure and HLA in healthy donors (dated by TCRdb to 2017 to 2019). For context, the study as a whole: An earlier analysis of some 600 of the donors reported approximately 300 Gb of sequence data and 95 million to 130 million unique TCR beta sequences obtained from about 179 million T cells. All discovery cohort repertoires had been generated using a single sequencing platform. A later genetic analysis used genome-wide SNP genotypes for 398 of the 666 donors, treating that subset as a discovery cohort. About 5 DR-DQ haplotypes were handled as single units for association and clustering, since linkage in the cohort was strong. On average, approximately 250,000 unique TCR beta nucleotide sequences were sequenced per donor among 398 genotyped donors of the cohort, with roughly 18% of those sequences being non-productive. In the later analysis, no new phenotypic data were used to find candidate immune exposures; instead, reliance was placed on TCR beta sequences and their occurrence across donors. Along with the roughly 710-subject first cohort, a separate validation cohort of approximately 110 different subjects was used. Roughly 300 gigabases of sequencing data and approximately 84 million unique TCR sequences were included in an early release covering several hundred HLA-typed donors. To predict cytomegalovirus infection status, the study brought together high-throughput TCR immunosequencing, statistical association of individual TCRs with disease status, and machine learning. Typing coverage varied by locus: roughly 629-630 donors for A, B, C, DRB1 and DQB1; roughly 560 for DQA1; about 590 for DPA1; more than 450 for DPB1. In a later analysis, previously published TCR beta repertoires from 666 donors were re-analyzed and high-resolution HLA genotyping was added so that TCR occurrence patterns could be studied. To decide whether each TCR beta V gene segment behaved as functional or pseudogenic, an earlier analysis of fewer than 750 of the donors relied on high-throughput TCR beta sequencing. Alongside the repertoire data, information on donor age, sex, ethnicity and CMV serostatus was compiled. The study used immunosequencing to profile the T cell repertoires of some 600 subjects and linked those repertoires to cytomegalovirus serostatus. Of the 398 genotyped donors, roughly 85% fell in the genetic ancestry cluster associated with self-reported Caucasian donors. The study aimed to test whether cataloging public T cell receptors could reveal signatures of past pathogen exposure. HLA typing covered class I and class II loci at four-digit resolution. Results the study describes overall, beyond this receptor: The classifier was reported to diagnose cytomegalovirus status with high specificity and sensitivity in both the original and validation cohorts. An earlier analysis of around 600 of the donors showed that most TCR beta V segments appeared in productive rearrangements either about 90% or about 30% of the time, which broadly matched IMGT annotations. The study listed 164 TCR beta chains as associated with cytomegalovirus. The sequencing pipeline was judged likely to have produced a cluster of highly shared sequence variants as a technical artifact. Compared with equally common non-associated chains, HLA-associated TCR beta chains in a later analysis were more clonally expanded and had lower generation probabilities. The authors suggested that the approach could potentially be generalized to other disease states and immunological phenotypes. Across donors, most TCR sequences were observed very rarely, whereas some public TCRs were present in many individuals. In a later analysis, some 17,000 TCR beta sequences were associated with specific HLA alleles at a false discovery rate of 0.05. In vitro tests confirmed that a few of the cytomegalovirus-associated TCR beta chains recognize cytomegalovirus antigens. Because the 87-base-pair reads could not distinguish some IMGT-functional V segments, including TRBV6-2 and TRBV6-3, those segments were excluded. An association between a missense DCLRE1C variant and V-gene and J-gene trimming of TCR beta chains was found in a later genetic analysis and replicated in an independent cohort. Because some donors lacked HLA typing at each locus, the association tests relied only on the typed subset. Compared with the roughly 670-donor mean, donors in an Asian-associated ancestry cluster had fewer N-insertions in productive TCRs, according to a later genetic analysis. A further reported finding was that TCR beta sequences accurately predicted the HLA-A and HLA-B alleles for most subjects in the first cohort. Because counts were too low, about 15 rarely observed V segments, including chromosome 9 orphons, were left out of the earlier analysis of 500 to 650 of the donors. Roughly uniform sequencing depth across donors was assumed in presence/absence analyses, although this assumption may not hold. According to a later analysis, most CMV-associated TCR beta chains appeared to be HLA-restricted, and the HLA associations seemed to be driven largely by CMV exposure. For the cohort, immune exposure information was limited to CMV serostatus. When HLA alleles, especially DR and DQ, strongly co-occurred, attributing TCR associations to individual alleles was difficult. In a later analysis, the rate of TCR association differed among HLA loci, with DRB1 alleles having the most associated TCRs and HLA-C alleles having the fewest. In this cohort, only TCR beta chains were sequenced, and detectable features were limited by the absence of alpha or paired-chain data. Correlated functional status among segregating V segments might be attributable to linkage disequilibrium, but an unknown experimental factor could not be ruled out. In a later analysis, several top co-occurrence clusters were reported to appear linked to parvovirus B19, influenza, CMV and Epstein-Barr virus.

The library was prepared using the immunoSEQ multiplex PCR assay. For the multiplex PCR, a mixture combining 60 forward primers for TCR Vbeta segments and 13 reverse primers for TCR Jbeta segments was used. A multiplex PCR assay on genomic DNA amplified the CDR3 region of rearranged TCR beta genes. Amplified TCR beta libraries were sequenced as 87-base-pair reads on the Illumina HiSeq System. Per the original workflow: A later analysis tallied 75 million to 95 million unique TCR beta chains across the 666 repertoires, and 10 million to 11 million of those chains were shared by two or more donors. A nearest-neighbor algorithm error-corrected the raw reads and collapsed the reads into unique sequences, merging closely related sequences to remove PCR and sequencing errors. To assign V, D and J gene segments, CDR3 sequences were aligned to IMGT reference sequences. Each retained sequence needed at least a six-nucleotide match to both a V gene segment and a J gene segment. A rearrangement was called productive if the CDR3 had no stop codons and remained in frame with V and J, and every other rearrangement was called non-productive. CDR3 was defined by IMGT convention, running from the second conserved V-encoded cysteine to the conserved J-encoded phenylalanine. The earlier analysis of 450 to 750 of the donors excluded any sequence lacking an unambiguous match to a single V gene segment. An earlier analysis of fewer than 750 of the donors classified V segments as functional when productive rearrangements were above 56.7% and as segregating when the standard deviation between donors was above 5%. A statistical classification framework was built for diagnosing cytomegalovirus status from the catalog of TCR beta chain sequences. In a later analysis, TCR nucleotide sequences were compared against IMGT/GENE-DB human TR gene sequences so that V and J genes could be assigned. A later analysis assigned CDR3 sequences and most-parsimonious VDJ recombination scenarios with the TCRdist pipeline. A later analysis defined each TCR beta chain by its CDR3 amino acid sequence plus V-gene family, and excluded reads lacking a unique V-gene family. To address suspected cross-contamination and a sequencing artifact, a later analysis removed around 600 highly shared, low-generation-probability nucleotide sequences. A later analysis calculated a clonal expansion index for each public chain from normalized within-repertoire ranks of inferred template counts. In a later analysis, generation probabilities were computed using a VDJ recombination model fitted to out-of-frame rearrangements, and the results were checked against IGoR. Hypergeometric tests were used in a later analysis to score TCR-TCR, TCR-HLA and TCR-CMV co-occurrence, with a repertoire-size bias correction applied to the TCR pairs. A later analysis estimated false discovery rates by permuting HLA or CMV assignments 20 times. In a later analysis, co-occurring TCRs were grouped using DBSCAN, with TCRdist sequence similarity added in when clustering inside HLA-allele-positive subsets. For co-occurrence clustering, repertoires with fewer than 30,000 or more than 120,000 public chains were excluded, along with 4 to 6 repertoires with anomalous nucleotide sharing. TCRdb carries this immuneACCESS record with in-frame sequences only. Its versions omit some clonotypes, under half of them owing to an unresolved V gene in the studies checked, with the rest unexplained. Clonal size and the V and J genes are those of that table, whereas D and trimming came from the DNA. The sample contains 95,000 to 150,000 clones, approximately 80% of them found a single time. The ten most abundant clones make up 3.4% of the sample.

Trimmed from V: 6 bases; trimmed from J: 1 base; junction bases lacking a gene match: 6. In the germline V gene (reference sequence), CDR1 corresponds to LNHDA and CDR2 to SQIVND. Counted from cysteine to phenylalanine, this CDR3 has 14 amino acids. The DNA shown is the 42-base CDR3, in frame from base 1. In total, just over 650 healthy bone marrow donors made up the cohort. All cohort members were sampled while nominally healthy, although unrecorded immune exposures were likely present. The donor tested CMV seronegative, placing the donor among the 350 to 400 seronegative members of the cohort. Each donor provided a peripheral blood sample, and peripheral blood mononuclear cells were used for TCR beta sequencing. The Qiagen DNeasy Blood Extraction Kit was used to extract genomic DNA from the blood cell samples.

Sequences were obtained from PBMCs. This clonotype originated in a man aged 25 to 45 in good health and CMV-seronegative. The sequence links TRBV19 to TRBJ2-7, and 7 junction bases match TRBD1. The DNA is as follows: TGTGCCAGTAGGCCCGGGACAGCTTCCTACGAGCAGTACTTC. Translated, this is CASRPGTASYEQYF.